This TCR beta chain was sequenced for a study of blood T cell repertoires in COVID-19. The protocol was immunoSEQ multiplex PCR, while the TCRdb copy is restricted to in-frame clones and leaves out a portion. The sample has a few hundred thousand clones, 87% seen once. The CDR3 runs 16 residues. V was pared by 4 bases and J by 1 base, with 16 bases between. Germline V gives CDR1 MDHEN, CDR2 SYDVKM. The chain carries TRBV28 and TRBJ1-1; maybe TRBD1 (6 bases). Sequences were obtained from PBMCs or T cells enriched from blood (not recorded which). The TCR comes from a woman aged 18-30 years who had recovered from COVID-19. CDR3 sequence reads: CASSSPGDPSNTEAFF. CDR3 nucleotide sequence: TGTGCCAGCAGTTCCCCAGGGGATCCATCGAACACTGAAGCTTTCTTT.